These 26 T cell receptor beta chains were sequenced from one sample in a study of blood T cell repertoires in COVID-19. Sequencing used immunoSEQ multiplex PCR; TCRdb keeps in-frame clones, though not all of them. The profile shows about 230,000 clones, around 78% of them singletons. Sequencing used peripheral blood. These receptors were obtained from a woman in her 70s with active or convalescent COVID-19.

This sequence joins TRBV18 and TRBJ1-5, with TRBD1 identical over 8 bases. The germline gives CDR1 KGHSH, CDR2 LQKENI. V was pared by 3 bases and J by 2 bases, with 6 bases of the junction left unmatched. The CDR3 runs to 16 residues. CDR3 nucleotides: TGTGCCAGCTCACCCCAGGGGGCGAGGGGCAATCAGCCCCAGCATTTT. Residues: CASSPQGARGNQPQHF.

This clone was counted a few times. The genes are TRBV28 and TRBJ2-7, with 9 bases that match TRBD2. In germline, CDR1 is MDHEN, CDR2 SYDVKM. J was trimmed by 9 bases and V by 8 bases; bases with no gene match: 17. The CDR3 is made up of 15 amino acids. This CDR3 is CASGASGTPVRVQYF. The CDR3 bases are TGTGCCAGCGGTGCTAGCGGGACTCCAGTTCGCGTGCAGTACTTC.

This clone was seen only a few times. The rearrangement uses TRBV5-4 and TRBJ2-5; 13 bases agree with TRBD2. J gave up 4 bases and V 3 bases, and 3 bases lay outside the gene matches. CDR3 length: 15 residues. Germline-derived CDR1 and CDR2 are SGHNT and YYREEE (reference sequence). The DNA of the CDR3 is TGTGCCAGCAGCTCGAGGACTAGCGGGGGAGAGACCCAGTACTTC. As protein: CASSSRTSGGETQYF.

The gene calls are TRBV19 and TRBJ2-2; TRBD1 might be the D (6 bases). Germline V gene lookup returns CDR1 LNHDA and CDR2 SQIVND (reference sequence). The CDR3 totals 13 residues. With 4 bases removed from V and 9 bases from J, the gap between germline ends came to 12 bases. CDR3: CASSTYRDRELFF. The DNA for the CDR3 is TGTGCCAGTAGTACCTACAGGGACCGGGAGCTGTTTTTT.

This chain joins TRBV5-1 and TRBJ1-3, with 8 positions matching TRBD1. This CDR3 has 13 residues. Germline V gives CDR1 SGHRS, CDR2 YFSETQ. Unmatched junction bases numbered 1, after V lost 0 bases and J lost 8 bases. The CDR3, as DNA: TGCGCCAGCAGCTTGGACAGGGGGGACACCATATATTTT. It specifies CASSLDRGDTIYF.

The chain couples TRBV24-1 to TRBJ2-3, with 7 bases matching TRBD1. V shed 3 bases and J 6 bases; nucleotides not matched to a gene: 11. This CDR3 is built from 16 residues. Germline V gene sequence: CDR1 KGHDR, CDR2 SFDVKD. This chain's CDR3 is CATSDQTGWDPDTQYF. CDR3 nucleotide sequence: TGTGCCACCAGTGATCAGACAGGGTGGGATCCGGATACGCAGTATTTT.

This sequence joins TRBV7-2 and TRBJ2-5; 7 bases are shared with TRBD1. The junction had 8 bases not matched to a gene; V was cut back by 5 bases and J by 5 bases. The CDR3 has 14 amino acids. CDR1 SGHTA and CDR2 FQGNSA come from the germline V gene. CDR3 sequence (DNA): TGTGCCAGCAGCATAACAGGGGCACGGGAGACCCAGTACTTC. Its translation: CASSITGARETQYF.

The chain has TRBV5-6 and TRBJ1-3, with 9 bases fitting TRBD1. The germline V gene encodes CDR1 SGHDT and CDR2 YYEEEE. The V gene end was trimmed by 4 bases and the J gene end by 3 bases; junction bases not matched to a gene: 5. The CDR3 runs 15 residues. Written as DNA, the CDR3 is TGTGCCAGCAGCATACAGGGGGCGAGTGGAAACACCATATATTTT. Residues: CASSIQGASGNTIYF.

This clone has more than one count but fewer than ten. J is TRBJ1-2 and V is TRBV7-2, with D unresolved. The germline gives CDR1 SGHTA, CDR2 FQGNSA. V lost 5 bases, J lost 8 bases, and 15 bases lay in between. The CDR3 contains 13 residues. The CDR3 loop is CASSPDAGGGYTF. DNA for the CDR3: TGTGCCAGCAGCCCAGATGCAGGTGGGGGCTACACCTTC.

Only one count was recorded for this clone. The chain joins TRBV4-2 to TRBJ2-7; a possible D gene is TRBD1 (5 bases). The CDR3 has 16 residues. CDR1 and CDR2 from the germline V gene are LGHNA and YNFKEQ. V was pared by 0 bases and J by 0 bases, with 12 bases between. In DNA form, the CDR3 reads TGTGCCAGCAGCCAAGAAAAAGTTAGGGGCTCCTACGAGCAGTACTTC. This sequence encodes CASSQEKVRGSYEQYF.

This clone came up many times. The chain has TRBV12-3 or TRBV12-4 and TRBJ1-1; unclear D gene. With 6 bases removed from V and 5 bases from J, the gap between germline ends came to 10 bases. The CDR3 covers 12 residues. In DNA, the CDR3 is TGTGCCAGCAGCCTGTCGGGGACTGAAGCTTTCTTT. Protein: CASSLSGTEAFF.

The gene calls are TRBV7-2 and TRBJ2-1; no clear D. Germline V gene data show CDR1 as SGHTA and CDR2 as FQGNSA. The CDR3 extends over 11 amino acids. V dropped 1 base and J dropped 10 bases, with 5 bases sitting between them. CDR3 sequence: CASSLGGEQFF. As DNA, the CDR3 is TGTGCCAGCAGCTTAGGAGGCGAGCAGTTCTTC.

This chain connects TRBV5-6 to TRBJ2-4; D uncertain. CDR3 size: 14 residues. Germline-derived CDR1 and CDR2 are SGHDT and YYEEEE. V dropped 2 bases and J dropped 7 bases, with 13 bases sitting between them. The CDR3 loop is CASSFGVVGNIQYF. As DNA, the CDR3 is TGTGCCAGCAGCTTTGGAGTAGTCGGGAACATTCAGTACTTC.

V gene TRBV5-6 combines with J gene TRBJ1-6; tentatively, D is TRBD1 (5 bases). The CDR3 runs to 14 residues. Trimming took off 3 bases at V and 10 bases at J, with 14 bases between the two ends. Germline V gene sequence: CDR1 SGHDT, CDR2 YYEEEE. The CDR3 region is CASSSRQSSSPLHF. The CDR3 DNA follows: TGTGCCAGCAGCTCTCGACAGTCATCCTCACCCCTCCACTTT.

The chain couples TRBV29-1 to TRBJ1-1, with no clear D. The germline V and J ends were trimmed by 7 bases and 2 bases, with 5 bases remaining between them. The CDR3 loop spans 10 amino acids. Germline V gene sequence: CDR1 SQVTM, CDR2 ANQGSEA. The CDR3 region has the DNA TGCAGCGGACTAAACACTGAAGCTTTCTTT. It codes for CSGLNTEAFF. The full variable domain, completed using reference TRBV29-1 and TRBJ1-1, is SAVISQKPSRDICQRGTSLTIQCQVDSQVTMMFWYRQQPGQSLTLIATANQGSEATYESGFVIDKFPISRPNLTFSTLTVSNMSPEDSSIYLCSGLNTEAFFGQGTRLTVV.

The genes are TRBV28 and TRBJ2-7; TRBD1 is a possible D gene (5 bases). The V gene lost 3 bases and the J gene lost 0 bases, with 6 bases spanning the gap. The CDR3 spans 13 residues. The V gene's germline CDR1 is MDHEN and CDR2 SYDVKM. Written as DNA, the CDR3 is TGTGCCAGCAGTTTTGGGGCCTCCTACGAGCAGTACTTC. Its protein product is CASSFGASYEQYF.

This chain uses TRBV19 with TRBJ1-5, with D possibly TRBD1 on 6 matching bases. Deletions cut 0 bases from V and 9 bases from J, with 12 bases between. The CDR3 covers 14 residues. Germline CDR1 reads LNHDA; CDR2 reads SQIVND (reference sequence). The CDR3 reads CASSIDPQGRPQHF. In DNA, the CDR3 is TGTGCCAGTAGTATAGACCCACAGGGCCGGCCCCAGCATTTT.

This clone occurred once. The CDR3 reads CATGQINSYEQYF. In DNA, the CDR3 is TGTGCCACAGGACAGATCAATTCCTACGAGCAGTACTTC. The rearrangement uses TRBV3-1 (or the pseudogene TRBV3-2) and TRBJ2-7; perhaps TRBD1 as D (6 bases). The CDR3 is made up of 13 amino acids. Germline CDR1 is LGHDT and CDR2 is YNNKEL (reference sequence). The V end was cut by 10 bases, the J end by 1 base, with 14 bases between.

V and J are TRBV5-1 and TRBJ2-5; D unclear. V was trimmed by 1 base and J by 1 base, leaving 8 bases between them. CDR3 size: 14 residues. Germline CDR1 and CDR2: SGHRS and YFSETQ. The CDR3 DNA reads as TGCGCCAGCAGCTTGTTCCAGATCCAAGAGACCCAGTACTTC. As protein: CASSLFQIQETQYF.

This chain joins TRBV19 and TRBJ2-1; no clear D gene. The CDR3 totals 14 residues. The germline V and J ends were trimmed by 2 bases and 1 base, with 6 bases remaining between them. Per the germline V gene, CDR1 is LNHDA and CDR2 is SQIVND (reference sequence). CDR3 amino acids: CASSISVSYNEQFF. As DNA, the CDR3 is TGTGCCAGTAGTATAAGCGTGTCCTACAATGAGCAGTTCTTC.

The CDR3 sequence is CASSLLRTENTGELFF. The CDR3 DNA sequence: TGTGCCAGCAGCTTATTAAGGACAGAGAACACCGGGGAGCTGTTTTTT. V is TRBV11-2 and J is TRBJ2-2, with D tentatively TRBD1 (6 bases). The CDR3 loop spans 16 amino acids. V lost 2 bases and J lost 1, with 11 bases in between. The V gene's germline CDR1 is SGHAT and CDR2 FQNNGV. Full variable domain (missing parts from reference TRBV11-2 and TRBJ2-2): EAGVAQSPRYKIIEKRQSVAFWCNPISGHATLYWYQQILGQGPKLLIQFQNNGVVDDSQLPKDRFSAERLKGVDSTLKIQPAKLEDSAVYLCASSLLRTENTGELFFGEGSRLTVL.

V usage is TRBV5-5 and J usage is TRBJ1-2; D is uncertain. The CDR3 length is 14 residues. CDR1 and CDR2 from the germline V gene are SGHKS and YYEKEE (reference sequence). Trimming cost V 4 bases and J 4 bases, with 14 bases left between them. The CDR3 spells CASSLQNAGYGYTF. In DNA, the CDR3 is TGTGCCAGCAGCCTACAGAATGCCGGCTATGGCTACACCTTC.

This clone was seen just once. The J gene is TRBJ1-5, the V gene TRBV30, with a weak D call TRBD1 (6 bases). The CDR3 contains 16 residues. Trimming took off 5 bases at V and 2 bases at J, with 19 bases between the two ends. CDR1 is GTSNPN and CDR2 is SVGIG in the germline V gene (reference sequence). CDR3: CAWGQQGLDGNQPQHF. The CDR3 DNA reads TGTGCCTGGGGCCAGCAGGGGCTGGACGGCAATCAGCCCCAGCATTTT. The entire variable domain, with the rest obtained from reference TRBV30 and TRBJ1-5, is as follows: SQTIHQWPATLVQPVGSPLSLECTVEGTSNPNLYWYRQAAGRGLQLLFYSVGIGQISSEVPQNLSASRPQDRQFILSSKKLLLSDSGFYLCAWGQQGLDGNQPQHFGDGTRLSIL.

This sequence joins TRBV6-5 and TRBJ2-2, with 8 bases that match TRBD1. V dropped 4 bases and J dropped 4; count of bases not matched to a gene: 5. The CDR3 has 15 residues. Germline CDR1 MNHEY, CDR2 SVGAGI. In nucleotides, the CDR3 is TGTGCCAGCAGTTTGCAGGGGGCGGGCACCGGGGAGCTGTTTTTT. Encoded protein: CASSLQGAGTGELFF.

The rearrangement joins TRBV6-6 to TRBJ1-2, with a tentative D call TRBD1 (5 bases). CDR1 and CDR2 (germline): MNHNY, SVGAGI (reference sequence). Deletions cut 5 bases from V and 5 bases from J, with 18 bases between. The CDR3 loop spans 15 amino acids. The chain's CDR3 is CASSPRGGAGYGYTF. DNA for the CDR3: TGTGCCAGCAGTCCGAGAGGAGGGGCTGGATATGGCTACACCTTC.

V gene TRBV6-6 combines with J gene TRBJ1-4; a possible D gene is TRBD1 (6 bases). Germline CDR1 and CDR2: MNHNY and SVGAGI (reference sequence). Deletions cut 4 bases from V and 8 bases from J, with 14 bases between. CDR3 length: 14 residues. CDR3 DNA: TGTGCCAGCAGTTCACAGGGTCTCGGGGAAAAACTGTTTTTT. Translated, it gives CASSSQGLGEKLFF.